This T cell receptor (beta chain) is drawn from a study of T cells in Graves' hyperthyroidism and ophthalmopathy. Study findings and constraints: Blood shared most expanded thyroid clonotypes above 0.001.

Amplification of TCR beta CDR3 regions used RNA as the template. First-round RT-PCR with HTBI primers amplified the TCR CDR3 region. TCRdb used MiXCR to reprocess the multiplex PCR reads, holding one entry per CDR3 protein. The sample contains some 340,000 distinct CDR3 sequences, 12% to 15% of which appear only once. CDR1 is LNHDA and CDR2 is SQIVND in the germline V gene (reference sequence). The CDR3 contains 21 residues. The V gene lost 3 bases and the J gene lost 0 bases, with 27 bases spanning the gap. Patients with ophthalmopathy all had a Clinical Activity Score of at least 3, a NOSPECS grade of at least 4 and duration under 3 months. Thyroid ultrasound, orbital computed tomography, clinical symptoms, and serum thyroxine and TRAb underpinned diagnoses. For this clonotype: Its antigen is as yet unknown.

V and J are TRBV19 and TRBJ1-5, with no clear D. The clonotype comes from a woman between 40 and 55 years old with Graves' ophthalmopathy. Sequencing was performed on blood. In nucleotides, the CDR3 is TGTGCCAGTAGTATGATGGGATACGGGCAGCGATATTCTTATAGCAATCAGCCCCAGCATTTT. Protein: CASSMMGYGQRYSYSNQPQHF.